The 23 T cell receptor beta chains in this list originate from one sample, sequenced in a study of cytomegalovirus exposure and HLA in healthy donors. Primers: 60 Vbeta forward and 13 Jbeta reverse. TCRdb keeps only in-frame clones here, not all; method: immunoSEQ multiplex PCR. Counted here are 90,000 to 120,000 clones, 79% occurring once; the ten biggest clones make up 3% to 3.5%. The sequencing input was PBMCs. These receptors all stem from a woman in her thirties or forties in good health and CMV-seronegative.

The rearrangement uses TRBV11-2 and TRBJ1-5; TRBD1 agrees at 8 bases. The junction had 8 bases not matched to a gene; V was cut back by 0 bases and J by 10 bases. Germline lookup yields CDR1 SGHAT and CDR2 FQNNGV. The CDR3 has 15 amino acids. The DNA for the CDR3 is TGTGCCAGCAGCTTAGAGGTGACAGGGGAATTACCCCAGCATTTT. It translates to CASSLEVTGELPQHF.

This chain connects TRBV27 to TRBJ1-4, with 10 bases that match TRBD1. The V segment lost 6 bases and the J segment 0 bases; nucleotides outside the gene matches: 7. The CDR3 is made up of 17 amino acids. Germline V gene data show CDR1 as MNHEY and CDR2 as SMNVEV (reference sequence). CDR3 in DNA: TGTGCCAGCAGCCAGGACAGGGGGATTGCAACTAATGAAAAACTGTTTTTT. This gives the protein CASSQDRGIATNEKLFF.

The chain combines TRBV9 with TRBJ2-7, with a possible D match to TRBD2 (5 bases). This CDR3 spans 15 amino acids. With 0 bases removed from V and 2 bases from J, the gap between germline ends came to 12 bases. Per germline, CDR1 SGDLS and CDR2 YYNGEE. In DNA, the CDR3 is TGTGCCAGCAGCGTAGGGGTCGGGATTCCCTACGAGCAGTACTTC. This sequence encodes CASSVGVGIPYEQYF.

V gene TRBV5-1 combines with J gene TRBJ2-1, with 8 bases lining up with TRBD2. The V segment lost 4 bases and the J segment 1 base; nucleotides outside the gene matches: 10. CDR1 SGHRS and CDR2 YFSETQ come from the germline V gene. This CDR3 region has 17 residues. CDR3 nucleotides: TGCGCCAGCAGCGGATTCAGCGGGGGCCCTTCCTACAATGAGCAGTTCTTC. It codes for CASSGFSGGPSYNEQFF.

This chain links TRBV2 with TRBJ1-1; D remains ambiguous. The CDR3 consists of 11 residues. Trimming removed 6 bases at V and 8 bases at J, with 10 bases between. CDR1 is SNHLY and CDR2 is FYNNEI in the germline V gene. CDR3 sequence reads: CASRPGTEAFF. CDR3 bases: TGTGCCAGCAGGCCAGGTACCGAAGCTTTCTTT.

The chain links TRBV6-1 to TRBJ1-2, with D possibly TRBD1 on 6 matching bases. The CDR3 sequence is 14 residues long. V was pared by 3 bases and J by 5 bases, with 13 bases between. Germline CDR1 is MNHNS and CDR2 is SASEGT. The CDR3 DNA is TGTGCCAGCAGTGAGGGGGGGCACGAGTATGGCTACACCTTC. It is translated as CASSEGGHEYGYTF.

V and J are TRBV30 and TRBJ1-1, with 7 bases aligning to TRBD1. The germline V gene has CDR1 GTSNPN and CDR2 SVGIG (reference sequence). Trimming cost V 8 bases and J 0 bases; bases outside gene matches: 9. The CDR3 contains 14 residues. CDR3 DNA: TGTGCCACATGGACAGGTTACATGAACACTGAAGCTTTCTTT. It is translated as CATWTGYMNTEAFF.

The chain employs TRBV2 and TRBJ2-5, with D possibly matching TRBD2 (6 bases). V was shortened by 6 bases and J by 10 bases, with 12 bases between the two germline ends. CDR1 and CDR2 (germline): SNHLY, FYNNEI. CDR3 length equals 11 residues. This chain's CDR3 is CASRAGGVQYF. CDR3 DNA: TGTGCCAGCAGGGCCGGAGGGGTCCAGTACTTC. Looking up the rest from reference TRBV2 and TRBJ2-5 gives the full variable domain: EPEVTQTPSHQVTQMGQEVILRCVPISNHLYFYWYRQILGQKVEFLVSFYNNEISEKSEIFDDQFSVERPDGSNFTLKIRSTKLEDSAMYFCASRAGGVQYFGPGTRLLVL.

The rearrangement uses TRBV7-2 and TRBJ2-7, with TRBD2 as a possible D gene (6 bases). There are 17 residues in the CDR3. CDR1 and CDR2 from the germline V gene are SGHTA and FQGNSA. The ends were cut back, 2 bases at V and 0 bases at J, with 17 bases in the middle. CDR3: CASSLIPGGEVSYEQYF. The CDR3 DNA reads TGTGCCAGCAGCTTAATTCCCGGGGGAGAGGTCTCCTACGAGCAGTACTTC.

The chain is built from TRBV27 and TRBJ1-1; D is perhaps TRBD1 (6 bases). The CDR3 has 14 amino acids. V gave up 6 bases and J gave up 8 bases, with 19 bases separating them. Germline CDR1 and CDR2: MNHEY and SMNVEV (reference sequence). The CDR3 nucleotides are TGTGCCAGCAGCGGGGGGACAACTAACAGGGAAGCTTTCTTT. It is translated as CASSGGTTNREAFF.

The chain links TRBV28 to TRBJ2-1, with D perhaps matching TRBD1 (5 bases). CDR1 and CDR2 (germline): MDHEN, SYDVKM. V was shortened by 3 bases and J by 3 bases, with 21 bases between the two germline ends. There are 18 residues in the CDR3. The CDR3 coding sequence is TGTGCCAGCAGTTTTCTAGGCAGAAGGGGTTCCCACTACAATGAGCAGTTCTTC. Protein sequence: CASSFLGRRGSHYNEQFF.

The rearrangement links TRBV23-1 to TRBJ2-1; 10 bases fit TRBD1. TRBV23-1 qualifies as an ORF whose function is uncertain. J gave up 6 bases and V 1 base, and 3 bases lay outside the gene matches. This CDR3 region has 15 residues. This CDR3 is CASSQCRDRGNEQFF. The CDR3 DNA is TGCGCCAGCAGTCAATGTAGGGACAGGGGCAATGAGCAGTTCTTC.

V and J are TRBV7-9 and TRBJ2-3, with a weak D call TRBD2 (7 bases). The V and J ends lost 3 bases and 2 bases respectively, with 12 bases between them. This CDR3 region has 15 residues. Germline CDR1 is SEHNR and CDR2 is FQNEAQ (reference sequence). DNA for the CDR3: TGTGCCAGCAGCTTGCGGGGGCCTACCACAGATACGCAGTATTTT. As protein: CASSLRGPTTDTQYF.

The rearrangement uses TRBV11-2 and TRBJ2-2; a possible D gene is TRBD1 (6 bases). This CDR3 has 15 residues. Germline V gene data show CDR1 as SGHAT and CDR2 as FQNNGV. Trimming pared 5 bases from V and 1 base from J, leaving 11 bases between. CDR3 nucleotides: TGTGCCAGCAGCAACAGGGATATGAACACCGGGGAGCTGTTTTTT. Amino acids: CASSNRDMNTGELFF.

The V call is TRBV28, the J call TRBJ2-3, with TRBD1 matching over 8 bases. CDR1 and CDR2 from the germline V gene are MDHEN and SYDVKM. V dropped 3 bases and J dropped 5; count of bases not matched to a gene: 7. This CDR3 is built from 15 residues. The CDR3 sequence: CASSFVRGRKDTQYF. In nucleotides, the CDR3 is TGTGCCAGCAGTTTTGTCAGGGGGCGTAAAGATACGCAGTATTTT. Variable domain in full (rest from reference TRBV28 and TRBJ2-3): DVKVTQSSRYLVKRTGEKVFLECVQDMDHENMFWYRQDPGLGLRLIYFSYDVKMKEKGDIPEGYSVSREKKERFSLILESASTNQTSMYLCASSFVRGRKDTQYFGPGTRLTVL.

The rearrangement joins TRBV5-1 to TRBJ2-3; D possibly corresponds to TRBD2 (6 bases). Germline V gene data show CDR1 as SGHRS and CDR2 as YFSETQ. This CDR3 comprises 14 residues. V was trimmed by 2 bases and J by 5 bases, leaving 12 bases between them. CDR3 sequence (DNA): TGCGCCAGCAGCTTATTGGGGACTTTAGATACGCAGTATTTT. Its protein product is CASSLLGTLDTQYF.

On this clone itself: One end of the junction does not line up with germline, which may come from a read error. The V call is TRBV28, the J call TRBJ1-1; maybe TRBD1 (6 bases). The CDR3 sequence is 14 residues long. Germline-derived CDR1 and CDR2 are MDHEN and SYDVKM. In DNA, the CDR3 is TGCGCCGTAACGGGGGGCGCCATGAACACTGAAGCTTTCTTT. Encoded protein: CAVTGGAMNTEAFF.

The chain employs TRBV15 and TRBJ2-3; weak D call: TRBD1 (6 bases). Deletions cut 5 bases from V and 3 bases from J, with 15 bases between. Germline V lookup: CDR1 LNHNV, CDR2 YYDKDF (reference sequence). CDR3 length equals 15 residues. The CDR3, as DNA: TGTGCCACCAGCCGACAAGGGGGAAAGACAGATACGCAGTATTTT. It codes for CATSRQGGKTDTQYF.

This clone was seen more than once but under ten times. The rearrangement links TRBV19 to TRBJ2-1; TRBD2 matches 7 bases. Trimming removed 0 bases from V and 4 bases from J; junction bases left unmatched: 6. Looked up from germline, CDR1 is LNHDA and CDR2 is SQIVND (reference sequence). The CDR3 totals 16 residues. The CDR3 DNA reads TGTGCCAGTAGTATAGATACTAGCGACTTATACAATGAGCAGTTCTTC. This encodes CASSIDTSDLYNEQFF.

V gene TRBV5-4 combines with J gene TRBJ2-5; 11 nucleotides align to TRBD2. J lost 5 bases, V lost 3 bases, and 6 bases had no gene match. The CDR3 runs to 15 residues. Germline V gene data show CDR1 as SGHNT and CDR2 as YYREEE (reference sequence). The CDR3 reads CASSSSGGFGETQYF. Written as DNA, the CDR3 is TGTGCCAGCAGCTCTAGCGGGGGGTTTGGGGAGACCCAGTACTTC.

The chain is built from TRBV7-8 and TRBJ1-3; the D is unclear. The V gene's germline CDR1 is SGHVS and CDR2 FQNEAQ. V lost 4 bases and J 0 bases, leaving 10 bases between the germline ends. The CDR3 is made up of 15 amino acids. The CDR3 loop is CASSSGSISGNTIYF. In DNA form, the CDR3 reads TGTGCCAGCAGCTCAGGTTCCATCTCTGGAAACACCATATATTTT.

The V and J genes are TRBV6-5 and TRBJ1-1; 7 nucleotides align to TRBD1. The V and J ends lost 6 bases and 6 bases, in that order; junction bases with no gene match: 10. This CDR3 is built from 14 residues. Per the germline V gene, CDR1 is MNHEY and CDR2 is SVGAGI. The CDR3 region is CASRTNRGTAEAFF. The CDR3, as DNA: TGTGCCAGCAGGACAAACAGGGGAACGGCTGAAGCTTTCTTT.

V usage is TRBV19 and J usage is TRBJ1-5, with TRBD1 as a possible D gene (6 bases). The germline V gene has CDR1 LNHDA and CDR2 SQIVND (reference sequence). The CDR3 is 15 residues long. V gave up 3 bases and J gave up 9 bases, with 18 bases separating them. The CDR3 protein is CASSMGTGTPTPQHF. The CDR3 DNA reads TGTGCCAGTAGTATGGGAACAGGGACACCGACGCCCCAGCATTTT.